This paragraph reports one T cell receptor beta chain. Its antigen is undetermined. This specimen belongs to a study of T cells expressing NK-cell markers. Study information: Source material for TCR beta repertoires consisted of sorted CD3+CD56+NKG2C+, CD3+CD56+NKG2C- and CD3+CD56-NKG2C+ T cells.

The CDR3 extends over 13 amino acids. CDR1 is SGHRS, CDR2 YFSETQ, per germline. It was by 5'RACE template switching with UMIs that TCR beta cDNA was made. Each CDR3 protein gets one entry in TCRdb, which reprocessed the 5' RACE reads and gives no DNA. The table lists roughly 150,000 distinct CDR3 sequences. Study results and limitations: Four of the donors also had these clonotypes leading their CD3+CD56-NKG2C+ fraction. Of the CD8+ T cells in about 6 donors, about 1.0-7.0% belonged to dominant NKG2C+ clonotypes.

Sequenced: blood T cells: a sorted CD56 or NKG2C T cell subset, CD4+ or CD8+ T cells, or bulk PBMC T cells (not recorded which). The V and J genes are TRBV5-1 and TRBJ2-1; TCRdb returns TRBD1, unconfirmable since there is no DNA. This TCR was sampled from a woman aged 18-70 years in good health. The CDR3 sequence is CASSLLGGDEQFF.